Reported below is one TCR beta chain. This clonotype was counted ten times or more. There is no known antigen for this receptor. At one end, the junction sequence differs from germline, possibly due to a read error. cDNA synthesis used template-switch 5'RACE with a primer carrying a 10-nucleotide random unique molecular identifier tagging each TCR transcript. Every sequencing run yielded over 170 million TCR-beta sequences covering 15-18 subjects. The RNeasy kit was used for extraction of total RNA. Using the KAPA Real-time Library Amplification kit, TCR-beta VDJ regions were amplified with primers for the TCR constant region and the 5'RACE anchor. Sample indexes and Illumina adaptors were added in a first PCR, and a second PCR then increased library yield. After Ampure bead purification, the roughly 650 bp TCR product was size-selected on a 2% E-gel SizeSelection system. Before pooling, library quality was assessed on a Bioanalyzer, concentration was determined with Qubit, and library quantification was performed with the Kapa Library Quantification kit. An Illumina HiSeq 2500 sequenced the libraries paired-end 2 x 150 bp. To increase sequence diversity, about 25-30% phiX was spiked into each library pool. The original pipeline was this. Quality-filtered reads were processed with the UMI-based MiGEC pipeline, which removed over 75% of raw TCR sequences during error correction. IMGT germline references were used for aligning VDJ genes, and each clonotype was defined as a unique CDR3 amino acid sequence together with its V-J genes. VDJtools evaluated clonal expansion, Shannon diversity and CDR3 relatedness (CalcPairwiseDistances, ClusterSamples); CLCbio workbench built phylogenetic trees. Expanded clones were defined as having at least 8 unique UMIs, based on coefficient-of-variation modelling across technical triplicates. In-frame beta chains were kept once TCRdb had trimmed the public reads at Q25 with fastp and called clones with MiXCR. Merged by CDR3 protein, the rows form single entries marked with the most common genes and DNA. The V and J calls, along with clone size, are taken from TCRdb and not from the paper's own processing. This sample has under 80,000 distinct CDR3 sequences in its table, and less than 6% of those were observed once. About 3.2% of the sample goes to the ten largest clones.

For the unsorted PBMC libraries, 2 million PBMCs were stored in RNAlater at -80 degrees C until RNA extraction and were used to generate the libraries. The multiple sclerosis patients were enrolled in a US clinical protocol that evaluated disease progression with magnetic resonance imaging. Peripheral blood was subjected to Ficoll-Hypaque density gradient centrifugation to isolate PBMCs, which were then cryopreserved in liquid nitrogen. The entry originates in a study of neurological immune-mediated disorders (dated 2019 in TCRdb). A note on the overall study: Among the roughly 35 multiple sclerosis patients, relapsing-remitting MS accounted for around 30 and secondary progressive MS accounted for 3. The study compared peripheral blood TCR-beta repertoires of HTLV-I-associated myelopathy (HAM/TSP) patients, multiple sclerosis patients and healthy controls using UMI-based sequencing. The roughly 110 TCR-beta libraries covered PBMC samples along with longitudinal samples, technical triplicates, and paired sorted CD4+ and CD8+ T-cell subsets. The cohort included approximately 68 subjects: approximately 14 with HAM/TSP, approximately 34 with multiple sclerosis, and some 20 healthy controls.

The CDR3 covers 14 residues, taking in both the cysteine and the phenylalanine. Only the CDR3 region is kept as DNA, spanning 42 bases read in frame from base 1. Results and caveats for the whole study, not just this receptor: TCR clonal expansion was highest in HAM/TSP patients and lowest in MS patients, with MS patients falling below even healthy controls. No identical CDR3 amino acid sequences were found to be shared among expanded clones across subjects, suggesting that TCR-beta repertoires were private in all groups. The MS cluster showed no association with clinical or MRI features, and the authors stated that larger cohorts are needed. In phylogenetic analysis, the repertoires of 18 of 34 MS patients grouped into a cluster of related CDR3 sequences, which suggests a possible signature at the repertoire level.

The sample comprised PBMCs. The receptor comes from a woman in her forties or fifties with multiple sclerosis. In this chain, TRBV12-3 or TRBV12-4 is recombined with TRBJ1-1; a confident D gene designation cannot be given. The CDR3 reads as follows: CATTQVSPNSEAFF. The DNA reads as follows: TGTGCCACCACGCAGGTGAGCCCGAACTCTGAAGCTTTCTTT.